This paragraph reports one TCR beta chain. This sample stems from a study of beta chain features in type 1 diabetes. Expressed TCRB transcripts got sequenced, as all isolated RNA was reverse transcribed. Clones were read by immunoSEQ multiplex PCR, and TCRdb kept only the in-frame ones, dropping some. The profile covers under 500,000 clones, with around 30% appearing a single time and about 0.065% taken by the ten largest. CDR1 and CDR2 from the germline V gene are MGHDK and SYGVNS. There are 14 residues in the CDR3. V lost 3 bases, J lost 3 bases, and 9 bases lay in between. Sorting that relied on CD45RO/CCR7/CD25/CD127/CD95/CD27 yielded CD4+ naive, central memory, regulatory and stem cell-like memory cells.

The source of this sequence is a man between 18 and 29 years old in good health. The chain links TRBV25-1 to TRBJ1-5; no definite D call. Sequencing was carried out using naive CD4+ T cells from blood. The CDR3 region is CASSEVGNNQPQHF. The CDR3 coding sequence is TGTGCCAGCAGTGAGGTGGGAAACAATCAGCCCCAGCATTTT.